Listed here are 22 T cell receptor beta chains from one sample, sequenced in a study of monozygotic twins with inflammatory bowel disease (dated 2019 in TCRdb). Preparation of the library involved 5' RACE. Instrument used: Illumina HiSeq 2500. After reprocessing by TCRdb, each CDR3 protein sequence is one entry, and no DNA is given. The table for this sample shows about 300,000 distinct CDR3 sequences. The ten largest account for 5.6% of the sample. Specimen: blood. Receptors were obtained from a human donor with ulcerative colitis or Crohn's disease, or a healthy co-twin of an affected twin (not recorded which).

The chain is built from TRBV20-1 and TRBJ2-3; TCRdb indicates TRBD1, and absent DNA this call remains unverified. Looked up from germline, CDR1 is DFQATT and CDR2 is SNEGSKA (reference sequence). CDR3 length: 15 amino acids. The CDR3 sequence is CSARPDIPSTDTQYF.

The CDR3 loop is CASTPLASGTQYF. V gene TRBV7-2 combines with J gene TRBJ2-5; the TRBD2 assignment by TCRdb is unverifiable without DNA. This CDR3 spans 13 amino acids. Germline V gene data show CDR1 as SGHTA and CDR2 as FQGNSA.

The J gene is TRBJ1-5, the V gene TRBV2; TCRdb indicates TRBD1, and absent DNA this call remains unverified. The germline gives CDR1 SNHLY, CDR2 FYNNEI. The CDR3 runs 16 residues. CDR3 region: CASSDSTGVVGQPQHF.

V is TRBV29-1 and J is TRBJ1-2; the D call from TCRdb, TRBD1, cannot be confirmed without DNA. This CDR3 region has 12 residues. The germline V gene encodes CDR1 SQVTM and CDR2 ANQGSEA. The CDR3 loop is CSVSPGPAGYTF.

The V gene is TRBV2, the J gene TRBJ1-2. Germline CDR1 SNHLY, CDR2 FYNNEI. CDR3 length: 13 amino acids. CDR3 protein: CASSGEDIYGYTF.

The chain uses TRBV5-1 and TRBJ2-1; TCRdb's D call of TRBD1 is untestable without DNA. CDR1 is SGHRS, CDR2 YFSETQ, per germline. This CDR3 has 14 amino acids. The CDR3 protein is CASSLDRAGNEQFF.

CDR3 sequence reads: CASSLIPTAATNEKLFF. This sequence joins TRBV5-5 and TRBJ1-4. The CDR3 has 17 residues. CDR1 and CDR2 (germline): SGHKS, YYEKEE (reference sequence).

The V call is TRBV12-3 or TRBV12-4, the J call TRBJ2-7; as DNA is missing, the TRBD1 call by TCRdb cannot be tested. The CDR3 consists of 14 residues. CDR3 sequence: CASSQTGGLGEQYF.

The genes are TRBV7-2 and TRBJ1-2; TCRdb calls TRBD1, which cannot be checked without DNA. CDR1 and CDR2 from the germline V gene are SGHTA and FQGNSA. The CDR3 length is 14 residues. The CDR3 reads CASSFRDPGYGYTF.

The chain links TRBV5-1 to TRBJ1-6. Germline values: CDR1 SGHRS, CDR2 YFSETQ. This CDR3 has 16 residues. The CDR3 sequence: CASSSGDSRNNSPLHF.

The chain has TRBV9 and TRBJ2-5; there is no DNA to check the TCRdb D call of TRBD1. Germline V gene data show CDR1 as SGDLS and CDR2 as YYNGEE. The length of the CDR3 is 14 residues. The CDR3 sequence is CASSTYRDLETQYF.

This chain uses TRBV7-6 with TRBJ2-7; TCRdb's D call, TRBD1, is unchecked because there is no DNA. The CDR3 totals 15 residues. CDR1 SGHVS and CDR2 FNYEAQ come from the germline V gene. CDR3 loop: CASSLGPGQGYEQYF.

V gene TRBV2 combines with J gene TRBJ1-5; TCRdb reports TRBD1, a call that lacks DNA to check it against. CDR3 length: 22 amino acids. The germline V gene has CDR1 SNHLY and CDR2 FYNNEI. This CDR3 reads CASSEPTNRGPYDPYSNQPQHF.

The chain combines TRBV7-3 with TRBJ2-3; no DNA is available, so the TRBD2 call from TCRdb remains unchecked. The CDR3 length is 16 residues. Germline V gives CDR1 SGHTA, CDR2 FQGTGA. This CDR3 reads CASSYTSGGRLDTQYF.

The chain uses TRBV12-3 or TRBV12-4 and TRBJ1-1; the D call of TRBD1 rests on TCRdb alone, since no DNA is present to check it. The CDR3 is made up of 13 amino acids. The CDR3 sequence: CASSWTGPTEAFF.

The rearrangement links TRBV28 to TRBJ2-3; TCRdb names TRBD2, which stays unverified in the absence of DNA. The CDR3 runs 14 residues. CDR1 is MDHEN, CDR2 SYDVKM, per germline. Here the CDR3 reads CASRTSGSPDTQYF.

This chain uses TRBV6-1 with TRBJ2-1; TCRdb designates TRBD1, a call that cannot be tested without DNA. Germline V CDR1 and CDR2: MNHNS, SASEGT. The CDR3 consists of 14 residues. CDR3 sequence reads: CASSVWGGIYEQFF.

The rearrangement uses TRBV12-3 or TRBV12-4 and TRBJ1-1; TCRdb returns TRBD1, unconfirmable since there is no DNA. The CDR3 runs to 11 residues. The CDR3 protein is CASTGTAGAFF.

The chain uses TRBV5-4 and TRBJ2-7; there is no DNA to check the TCRdb D call of TRBD1. Per the germline V gene, CDR1 is SGHNT and CDR2 is YYREEE (reference sequence). There are 15 residues in the CDR3. The CDR3 loop reads CASSPEIDRTYEQYF.

The chain links TRBV5-1 to TRBJ1-4. Per germline, CDR1 SGHRS and CDR2 YFSETQ. The CDR3 is 16 amino acids. The CDR3 here is CASSTQVVTTNEKLFF. The variable domain in full, completed from reference TRBV5-1 and TRBJ1-4, reads KAGVTQTPRYLIKTRGQQVTLSCSPISGHRSVSWYQQTPGQGLQFLFEYFSETQRNKGNFPGRFSGRQFSNSRSEMNVSTLELGDSALYLCASSTQVVTTNEKLFFGSGTQLSVL.

This chain connects TRBV29-1 to TRBJ1-1; TCRdb outputs TRBD1, but without DNA this stays unchecked. The CDR3 runs 14 residues. Germline V gene data show CDR1 as SQVTM and CDR2 as ANQGSEA. CDR3 region: CSVQIQGAYTEAFF.

This rearrangement joins TRBV7-9 to TRBJ2-1; as DNA is missing, the TRBD1 call by TCRdb cannot be tested. The CDR3 loop spans 15 amino acids. The germline V gene has CDR1 SEHNR and CDR2 FQNEAQ (reference sequence). CDR3 sequence: CASSVRSGLYNEQFF.